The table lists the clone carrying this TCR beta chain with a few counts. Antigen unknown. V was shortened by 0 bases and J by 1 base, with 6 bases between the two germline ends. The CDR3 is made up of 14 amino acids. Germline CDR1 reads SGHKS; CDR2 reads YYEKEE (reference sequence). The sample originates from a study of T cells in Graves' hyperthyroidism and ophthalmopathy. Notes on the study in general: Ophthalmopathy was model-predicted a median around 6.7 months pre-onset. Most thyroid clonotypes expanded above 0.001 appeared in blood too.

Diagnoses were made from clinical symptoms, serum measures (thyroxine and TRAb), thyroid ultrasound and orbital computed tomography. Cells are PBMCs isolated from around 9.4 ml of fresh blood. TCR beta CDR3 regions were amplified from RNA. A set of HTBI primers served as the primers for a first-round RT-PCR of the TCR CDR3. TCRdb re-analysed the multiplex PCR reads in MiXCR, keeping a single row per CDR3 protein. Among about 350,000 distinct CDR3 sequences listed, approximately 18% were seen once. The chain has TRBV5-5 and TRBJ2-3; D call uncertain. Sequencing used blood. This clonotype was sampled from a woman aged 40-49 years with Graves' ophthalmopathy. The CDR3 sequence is CASSLVVGTDTQYF. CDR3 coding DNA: TGTGCCAGCAGCTTGGTAGTCGGCACAGATACGCAGTATTTT.